Following are 23 T cell receptor beta chains from one sample sequenced in a study of blood T cell repertoires in COVID-19. Clones were sequenced by immunoSEQ multiplex PCR, and TCRdb holds only the in-frame ones, with some missing. The table includes some 300,000 clones, approximately 90% detected once. Sequencing used peripheral blood. The receptors were gathered from a woman in her twenties or thirties who had recovered from COVID-19.

The chain couples TRBV28 to TRBJ1-2, with TRBD1 matching over 9 bases. The trim removed 6 bases at V and 4 bases at J, leaving 9 bases unmatched. This CDR3 is 15 amino acids long. Germline V gene data show CDR1 as MDHEN and CDR2 as SYDVKM. CDR3 sequence: CASRSTGTGSYGYTF. CDR3 nucleotide sequence: TGTGCCAGCAGATCTACCGGGACAGGGTCCTATGGCTACACCTTC.

This clone was seen once. The chain recombines TRBV6-2 or TRBV6-3 with TRBJ1-5, with TRBD1 as a possible D gene (6 bases). Germline V gene data show CDR1 as MNHEY and CDR2 as SVGEGT. This CDR3 spans 14 amino acids. Trimming pared 6 bases from V and 3 bases from J, leaving 12 bases between. The CDR3 spells CASSSPGVNQPQHF. The CDR3 DNA follows: TGTGCCAGCAGCTCCCCAGGGGTCAATCAGCCCCAGCATTTT.

The chain carries TRBV7-6 and TRBJ1-1; 7 bases match TRBD1. The CDR3 totals 15 residues. V dropped 3 bases and J dropped 1; count of bases not matched to a gene: 5. Germline V lookup: CDR1 SGHVS, CDR2 FNYEAQ. In DNA, the CDR3 is TGTGCCAGCAGCTTCCGACAGGGCAAGAACACTGAAGCTTTCTTT. Translation: CASSFRQGKNTEAFF.

A few counts support this clone. The chain combines TRBV4-1 with TRBJ2-7; 7 bases align to TRBD1. The V gene's germline CDR1 is MGHRA and CDR2 YSYEKL. The CDR3 has 14 amino acids. Trimming at V came to 1 base and at J to 4 bases, leaving 4 bases not matched to a gene. The CDR3 loop reads CASSQAGTVYEQYF. The DNA of the CDR3 is TGCGCCAGCAGCCAAGCCGGGACAGTATACGAGCAGTACTTC.

The gene calls are TRBV5-4 and TRBJ2-1; weak D call: TRBD1 (5 bases). V lost 4 bases and J 0 bases, leaving 14 bases between the germline ends. Germline CDR1 is SGHNT and CDR2 is YYREEE (reference sequence). This CDR3 region has 16 residues. DNA of the CDR3: TGTGCCAGCAGCGAAAGGGGAAGCAACTCCTACAATGAGCAGTTCTTC. Amino acid sequence: CASSERGSNSYNEQFF.

The chain combines TRBV5-1 with TRBJ2-5; 9 positions match TRBD1. Per the germline V gene, CDR1 is SGHRS and CDR2 is YFSETQ. CDR3 size: 15 residues. The V and J ends lost 7 bases and 0 bases, in that order; junction bases with no gene match: 7. The CDR3 DNA reads TGCGCCAGCGCGGACAGGGGATTGTACCAAGAGACCCAGTACTTC. Its translation is CASADRGLYQETQYF.

V is TRBV9 and J is TRBJ2-7; 7 bases are shared with TRBD2. V gave up 3 bases and J gave up 0 bases; unmatched junction bases: 3. The CDR3 is made up of 14 amino acids. The germline gives CDR1 SGDLS, CDR2 YYNGEE. CDR3 in DNA: TGTGCCAGCAGCGGCGGGACTAACTCCTACGAGCAGTACTTC. Its translation is CASSGGTNSYEQYF.

The CDR3 region has the DNA TGCAGTGCTTCGACAGGGGAGCAGTACTTC. Translated: CSASTGEQYF. The chain has TRBV20-1 and TRBJ2-5; 8 nucleotides line up with TRBD1. The CDR3 spans 10 residues. Trimming took 5 bases from V and 11 from J; bases not matched to a gene: 4. Per germline, CDR1 DFQATT and CDR2 SNEGSKA (reference sequence).

The rearrangement joins TRBV28 to TRBJ1-4, with D perhaps matching TRBD1 (5 bases). The CDR3 has 14 amino acids. Trimming cost V 7 bases and J 8 bases, with 17 bases left between them. Germline assignment: CDR1 MDHEN and CDR2 SYDVKM. The CDR3 region has the DNA TGTGCCAGCATAACGGAGAGCCAGGGCGAAAAACTGTTTTTT. This sequence encodes CASITESQGEKLFF.

The rearrangement joins TRBV5-1 to TRBJ2-7; 7 nucleotides line up with TRBD1. J lost 0 bases, V lost 4 bases, and 7 bases had no gene match. This CDR3 is 15 amino acids long. Germline-derived CDR1 and CDR2 are SGHRS and YFSETQ. The CDR3 DNA reads as TGCGCCAGCAGCCCCGGGACAGTGCCCTCCTACGAGCAGTACTTC. This sequence encodes CASSPGTVPSYEQYF.

This clone was seen a few times. The V gene is TRBV19, the J gene TRBJ2-2; a weak D match, TRBD1 (6 bases). This CDR3 region has 15 residues. Trimming cost V 5 bases and J 5 bases, with 15 bases left between them. From germline, CDR1 is LNHDA and CDR2 SQIVND (reference sequence). The CDR3 DNA reads TGTGCCAGTAGTTGGGGCACACAGGGAACCGGGGAGCTGTTTTTT. This codes for CASSWGTQGTGELFF.

This rearrangement joins TRBV2 to TRBJ2-3; 8 nucleotides match TRBD2. The trim removed 5 bases at V and 0 bases at J, leaving 1 base unmatched. Germline CDR1 SNHLY, CDR2 FYNNEI. The CDR3 covers 14 residues. Here the CDR3 DNA reads TGTGCCAGCAGTTGGACTAGCAGCACAGATACGCAGTATTTT. Encoded protein: CASSWTSSTDTQYF.

The chain joins TRBV2 to TRBJ2-5; the D gene is possibly TRBD2 (5 bases). The CDR3 length is 13 residues. The germline CDR1 and CDR2 sequences are SNHLY and FYNNEI. V was pared by 2 bases and J by 5 bases, with 9 bases between. The CDR3 here is CASSELLAETQYF. The DNA for the CDR3 is TGTGCCAGCAGTGAACTTCTAGCTGAGACCCAGTACTTC.

V usage is TRBV5-1 and J usage is TRBJ2-7, with 7 positions matching TRBD1. Germline loops: CDR1 SGHRS, CDR2 YFSETQ. The junction had 5 bases not matched to a gene; V was cut back by 3 bases and J by 2 bases. The CDR3 length is 14 residues. The CDR3 spells CASSSGQLTYEQYF. CDR3 nucleotide sequence: TGCGCCAGCAGCTCGGGACAGCTAACCTACGAGCAGTACTTC.

This clone came up once. The genes are TRBV5-1 and TRBJ1-5, with unresolved D. The germline gives CDR1 SGHRS, CDR2 YFSETQ. The CDR3 is made up of 18 amino acids. V was pared by 5 bases and J by 0 bases, with 21 bases between. This CDR3 is CASSCPPTPQDSNQPQHF. CDR3 bases: TGCGCCAGCAGTTGTCCGCCGACACCACAAGATAGCAATCAGCCCCAGCATTTT.

The chain combines TRBV14 with TRBJ1-1, with a weak D call TRBD1 (5 bases). The CDR3 covers 18 residues. CDR1 and CDR2 from the germline V gene are SGHDN and FVKESK. The V and J ends lost 0 bases and 4 bases respectively, with 21 bases between them. For the CDR3, the DNA is TGTGCCAGCAGCCAAGATTGGGGCAGGGATTGGGGGGGCACTGAAGCTTTCTTT. It translates to CASSQDWGRDWGGTEAFF.

This sequence joins TRBV6-5 and TRBJ2-1; 7 bases line up with TRBD2. Trimming at V came to 6 bases and at J to 13 bases, leaving 12 bases not matched to a gene. Germline CDR1 reads MNHEY; CDR2 reads SVGAGI. This CDR3 has 13 residues. The CDR3 coding sequence is TGTGCCAGCAGAGATTCGACAGAAGCGGGACAGTTCTTC. This encodes CASRDSTEAGQFF.

The chain carries TRBV7-6 and TRBJ2-5; 9 nucleotides line up with TRBD2. Germline values: CDR1 SGHVS, CDR2 FNYEAQ. CDR3 size: 16 residues. The junction had 4 bases not matched to a gene; V was cut back by 1 base and J by 1 base. The CDR3 DNA reads as TGTGCCAGCAGCTTAGTGGCTAGCGGGGTCCAAGAGACCCAGTACTTC. Amino acid sequence: CASSLVASGVQETQYF.

The chain carries TRBV7-2 and TRBJ1-5, with 8 positions matching TRBD1. The CDR3 loop spans 14 amino acids. Germline-derived CDR1 and CDR2 are SGHTA and FQGNSA. With 2 bases clipped from V and 11 bases from J, the junction kept 8 bases outside the gene matches. The CDR3 region is CASSLTGRQGTQHF. Written as DNA, the CDR3 is TGTGCCAGCAGCTTAACGGGAAGACAGGGGACCCAGCATTTT. Based on the CDR3 plus reference TRBV7-2 and TRBJ1-5, the full variable domain is GAGVSQSPSNKVTEKGKDVELRCDPISGHTALYWYRQSLGQGLEFLIYFQGNSAPDKSGLPSDRFSAERTGGSVSTLTIQRTQQEDSAVYLCASSLTGRQGTQHFGDGTRLSIL.

This clone was detected once. This chain uses TRBV2 with TRBJ1-3; D unclear. In germline, CDR1 is SNHLY, CDR2 FYNNEI. Trimming removed 6 bases at V and 2 bases at J, with 5 bases between. The CDR3 runs to 12 residues. CDR3 sequence reads: CASSGAGNTIYF. The DNA of the CDR3 is TGTGCCAGCAGCGGAGCTGGAAACACCATATATTTT.

The chain links TRBV27 to TRBJ2-3, with 7 bases aligning to TRBD1. CDR3 length: 15 residues. Trimming cost V 7 bases and J 2 bases; bases outside gene matches: 9. The germline V gene encodes CDR1 MNHEY and CDR2 SMNVEV (reference sequence). The chain's CDR3 is CASNFGTVPTDTQYF. The DNA for the CDR3 is TGTGCCAGCAACTTCGGGACAGTACCCACAGATACGCAGTATTTT.

The chain links TRBV7-2 to TRBJ1-1; tentatively, D is TRBD1 (5 bases). The V gene's germline CDR1 is SGHTA and CDR2 FQGNSA. CDR3 length: 15 residues. Trimming took 5 bases from V and 6 from J, leaving 19 bases between them. CDR3 coding DNA: TGTGCCAGCAGCCAGGTGGGGGGAAGTAAGGCTGAAGCTTTCTTT. Its protein is CASSQVGGSKAEAFF.

The chain carries TRBV28 and TRBJ1-3; D possibly corresponds to TRBD1 (5 bases). V lost 6 bases, J lost 0 bases, and 12 bases lay in between. The CDR3 extends over 15 amino acids. CDR1 and CDR2 (germline): MDHEN, SYDVKM. In nucleotides, the CDR3 is TGTGCCAGCAGATACAGGTCCGCCTCTGGAAACACCATATATTTT. Protein sequence: CASRYRSASGNTIYF.